Shown below are 4 T cell receptor beta chains from a single sample sequenced in a study of post-analysis software for immune sequencing data. Study-wide findings and caveats: The five TRBV segments detected at higher frequency in patients than in controls included TRBV5-6, TRBV5-1 and TRBV20-1.

Libraries were made from TCR beta cDNA, and they carried unique molecular identifiers. Using its own MiXCR run on the PCR reads, TCRdb lists one record per CDR3 protein. The sample gives approximately 570,000 distinct CDR3 sequences, about 40% of which show up once; about 1.5% is in the top ten. No cognate antigen is known for these TCRs. The sequenced sample consisted of blood. These receptors came from a girl between 10 and 17 years old with multiple sclerosis.

This chain connects TRBV5-1 to TRBJ2-1; D ambiguous. The DNA end is more similar to TRBJ2-7, so the J call may be wrong. CDR1 and CDR2 (germline): SGHRS, YFSETQ. The CDR3 spans 14 residues. The CDR3 DNA sequence: TGCGCCAGCAGTCCCGGGTCTTCATTCAATGAGCAGTACTTC. Encoded protein: CASSPGSSFNEQYF.

This clonotype was counted a few times. CDR3 nucleotides: TGTGCCAGCGCTCTCGACAGGAAGAAAGGTAATGAGCAGTTCTTC. Its translation: CASALDRKKGNEQFF. The V gene is TRBV7-9, the J gene TRBJ2-1, with TRBD1 as a possible D gene (6 bases). CDR1 SEHNR and CDR2 FQNEAQ come from the germline V gene (reference sequence). This CDR3 is built from 15 residues. Trimming cost V 8 bases and J 7 bases, with 21 bases left between them.

In nucleotides, the CDR3 is TGTGCCAGCAGCCCAAGGGTCACTAACGACAATGAGCAGTTCTTC. Its protein product is CASSPRVTNDNEQFF. J is TRBJ2-1 and V is TRBV4-2; D not certain. The CDR3 length is 15 residues. Germline V gene lookup returns CDR1 LGHNA and CDR2 YNFKEQ. V lost 4 bases, J lost 5 bases, and 15 bases lay in between.

The chain has TRBV20-1 and TRBJ2-1, with D perhaps matching TRBD2 (6 bases). Trimming cost V 7 bases and J 9 bases, with 16 bases left between them. The CDR3 is 12 residues long. Germline V gene data show CDR1 as DFQATT and CDR2 as SNEGSKA (reference sequence). The CDR3, as DNA: TGCAGTGGTAAACGGGGACTCCGTGAGCAGTTCTTC. Translated: CSGKRGLREQFF.